Included here is one TCR beta chain sequence, with context. This entry comes from a study of blood T cell repertoires in COVID-19. On the study more broadly: Sources were T cells, B-cell-depleted T cells, or PBMCs; the material itself was cDNA or gDNA.

The CDR3 is made up of 16 amino acids. Per the original data handling: Amplification from reference gene primers served as the basis for estimated nucleated cell counts. The method was immunoSEQ multiplex PCR; TCRdb's version includes in-frame clones alone and lacks a portion of them. The V and J calls and clone size were taken over from that table, and D and trimming were inferred from the DNA. This sample yields 35,000 to 45,000 clones, of which 87% are seen a single time; roughly a fifth belongs to the top ten. The chain joins TRBV21-1 to TRBJ1-1; the table's D call TRBD1 went unverified against the DNA. TRBV21-1 is tagged as a pseudogene. This clonotype was obtained from a man between 60 and 75 years old with acute or convalescent COVID-19. The sequencing sample was made of peripheral blood. The CDR3 sequence is CASSKGTGGKFTEAFF. CDR3 in DNA: TGTGCCAGCAGCAAAGGTACAGGGGGTAAATTCACTGAAGCTTTCTTT.